Each of the 25 T cell receptor beta chains below was sequenced from the same sample in a study of blood T cell repertoires in COVID-19. Profiled with immunoSEQ multiplex PCR; TCRdb holds only in-frame clones, not every one. The profile shows about 110,000 clones, around 86% of them singletons. The sample taken for sequencing was peripheral blood. The origin of the receptors is a middle-aged man with acute or convalescent COVID-19.

The table lists this clone with a count of one. The V call is TRBV18, the J call TRBJ1-1; D is possibly TRBD1 (5 bases). The CDR3 has 15 residues. The germline gives CDR1 KGHSH, CDR2 LQKENI. The V end was cut by 3 bases, the J end by 1 base, with 12 bases between. CDR3 coding DNA: TGTGCCAGCTCACCGTCCGGGGGAGCGAACACTGAAGCTTTCTTT. It encodes CASSPSGGANTEAFF.

The chain has TRBV5-1 and TRBJ2-1, with 10 bases that match TRBD2. With V trimmed by 0 bases and J by 5 bases, 8 bases remained unmatched. The CDR3 sequence is 17 residues long. CDR1 and CDR2 from the germline V gene are SGHRS and YFSETQ. Here the CDR3 DNA reads TGCGCCAGCAGCTTGGGACCTAGCGGGAGAAGCCACAATGAGCAGTTCTTC. This translates into CASSLGPSGRSHNEQFF.

The CDR3 region has the DNA TGCAGCGTTGACACTAGCGTCACAGATACGCAGTATTTT. Its translation: CSVDTSVTDTQYF. V is TRBV29-1 and J is TRBJ2-3; the match to TRBD2 covers 7 bases. CDR1 is SQVTM and CDR2 is ANQGSEA in the germline V gene. V lost 3 bases, J lost 2 bases, and 2 bases stayed unmatched. The CDR3 is 13 residues long.

The chain has TRBV6-5 and TRBJ2-2; D possibly corresponds to TRBD1 (6 bases). There are 14 residues in the CDR3. Germline values: CDR1 MNHEY, CDR2 SVGAGI. V lost 4 bases to trimming and J lost 5 bases, with 11 bases between them. The CDR3 nucleotides read TGTGCCAGCAGTTGGACAGCTAGTACCGGGGAGCTGTTTTTT. Protein sequence: CASSWTASTGELFF.

The chain is built from TRBV30 and TRBJ2-3, with 7 bases aligning to TRBD1. Germline trimming cut 6 bases from V and 7 bases from J; bases unmatched to any gene: 7. Germline V CDR1 and CDR2: GTSNPN, SVGIG (reference sequence). The CDR3 length is 12 residues. CDR3 amino acids: CACARQGNTQYF. CDR3 DNA sequence: TGTGCCTGCGCCCGACAGGGAAATACGCAGTATTTT.

The chain links TRBV5-1 to TRBJ2-1, with 11 bases matching TRBD2. Germline values: CDR1 SGHRS, CDR2 YFSETQ. This CDR3 has 15 residues. The J segment lost 12 bases and the V segment lost 5 bases, leaving 13 bases of the junction unmatched. CDR3 bases: TGCGCCAGCAGAACCGGGACTAGCGGTGAGTCAGGGCAGTTCTTC. It codes for CASRTGTSGESGQFF.

V and J are TRBV18 and TRBJ2-2; 10 bases fit TRBD2. Unmatched junction bases numbered 3, after V lost 3 bases and J lost 2 bases. Per germline, CDR1 KGHSH and CDR2 LQKENI. CDR3 length equals 16 residues. The CDR3 nucleotides read TGTGCCAGCTCACCTCCACTAGCGGGAAACACCGGGGAGCTGTTTTTT. Translating it yields CASSPPLAGNTGELFF.

J is TRBJ1-4 and V is TRBV15; D is undetermined. Germline V gene lookup returns CDR1 LNHNV and CDR2 YYDKDF (reference sequence). The V end was cut by 0 bases, the J end by 0 bases, with 8 bases between. CDR3 length: 16 amino acids. The DNA for the CDR3 is TGTGCCACCAGCAGAGATCGGGTTGCAACTAATGAAAAACTGTTTTTT. Its translation is CATSRDRVATNEKLFF.

V usage is TRBV6-1 and J usage is TRBJ1-2, with D unresolved. With 0 bases removed from V and 2 bases from J, the gap between germline ends came to 13 bases. CDR1 MNHNS and CDR2 SASEGT come from the germline V gene. CDR3 length equals 16 residues. DNA of the CDR3: TGTGCCAGCAGTGAAGCGCCACCCTATCAAAACTATGGCTACACCTTC. Encoded protein: CASSEAPPYQNYGYTF.

The chain joins TRBV2 to TRBJ1-1; 9 bases map to TRBD1. CDR1 is SNHLY and CDR2 is FYNNEI in the germline V gene. The CDR3 spans 14 residues. V lost 10 bases to trimming and J lost 3 bases; unmatched junction nucleotides: 9. This chain's CDR3 is CAIAPGQGYTEAFF. The CDR3, as DNA: TGTGCCATCGCTCCGGGACAGGGATACACTGAAGCTTTCTTT.

The chain links TRBV7-2 to TRBJ1-5; D uncertain. CDR1 and CDR2 (germline): SGHTA, FQGNSA. This CDR3 has 14 residues. V lost 5 bases and J 6 bases, leaving 14 bases between the germline ends. The CDR3: CASSQAGNFQPQHF. The CDR3 nucleotides are TGTGCCAGCAGCCAGGCCGGGAATTTTCAGCCCCAGCATTTT.

This chain joins TRBV6-4 and TRBJ2-1, with 9 nucleotides matching TRBD1. CDR1 MRHNA and CDR2 SNTAGT come from the germline V gene. V dropped 5 bases and J dropped 6; count of bases not matched to a gene: 8. CDR3 size: 15 residues. The DNA for the CDR3 is TGTGCCAGCAGTAGCGACAGGGGGTTCCGCAATGAGCAGTTCTTC. This encodes CASSSDRGFRNEQFF.

V gene TRBV18 combines with J gene TRBJ1-5; 9 nucleotides agree with TRBD1. The CDR3 is 16 residues long. Germline CDR1 is KGHSH and CDR2 is LQKENI. After removal of 3 bases from V and 0 bases from J, the junction contained 3 bases not matched to a gene. The CDR3 spells CASSPGTGNSNQPQHF. CDR3 DNA: TGTGCCAGCTCACCGGGGACAGGGAATAGCAATCAGCCCCAGCATTTT. The entire variable domain, with the rest obtained from reference TRBV18 and TRBJ1-5, is as follows: NAGVMQNPRHLVRRRGQEARLRCSPMKGHSHVYWYRQLPEEGLKFMVYLQKENIIDESGMPKERFSAEFPKEGPSILRIQQVVRGDSAAYFCASSPGTGNSNQPQHFGDGTRLSIL.

The genes are TRBV30 and TRBJ1-1; D may be TRBD1 (5 bases). V lost 3 bases, J lost 1 base, and 6 bases lay in between. The CDR3 runs 12 residues. Germline assignment: CDR1 GTSNPN and CDR2 SVGIG (reference sequence). As DNA, the CDR3 is TGTGCCTGGAGCCAGGGGAACACTGAAGCTTTCTTT. It codes for CAWSQGNTEAFF.

The chain recombines TRBV14 with TRBJ2-7; tentative D call: TRBD2 (6 bases). There are 15 residues in the CDR3. V was cut by 6 bases and J by 3 bases, with 18 bases left in between. CDR1 and CDR2 from the germline V gene are SGHDN and FVKESK. As DNA, the CDR3 is TGTGCCAGCAGTTTCCGGGACTCCTTACACTACGAGCAGTACTTC. This translates into CASSFRDSLHYEQYF.

The V call is TRBV7-9, the J call TRBJ1-1; TRBD1 might be the D (5 bases). The CDR3 has 14 residues. Trimming took off 7 bases at V and 0 bases at J, with 12 bases between the two ends. Germline assignment: CDR1 SEHNR and CDR2 FQNEAQ (reference sequence). The CDR3 is CASNWQDMNTEAFF. The DNA of the CDR3 is TGTGCCAGCAACTGGCAGGACATGAACACTGAAGCTTTCTTT.

For this clone: The sample holds other DNA sequences that translate to the same CDR3. This CDR3 is CASSPGQGIGELFF. The CDR3 DNA is TGTGCCAGCTCACCGGGACAGGGGATCGGGGAGCTGTTTTTT. The chain carries TRBV18 and TRBJ2-2; 10 bases agree with TRBD1. Germline V gene lookup returns CDR1 KGHSH and CDR2 LQKENI. The trim removed 3 bases at V and 7 bases at J, leaving 2 bases unmatched. The CDR3 extends over 14 amino acids.

The sample holds a few counts of this clone. The chain has TRBV5-1 and TRBJ1-4, with TRBD1 matching over 9 bases. The trim removed 4 bases at V and 7 bases at J, leaving 11 bases unmatched. The CDR3 extends over 16 amino acids. Germline CDR1 and CDR2: SGHRS and YFSETQ. CDR3 sequence (DNA): TGCGCCAGCAGCCCTACAGCGACAGGGGGACGTGAAAAACTGTTTTTT. It yields the protein CASSPTATGGREKLFF.

The V gene is TRBV27, the J gene TRBJ2-7; tentative D call: TRBD1 (6 bases). V was clipped by 1 base and J by 2 bases, with 12 bases between them. The germline CDR1 and CDR2 sequences are MNHEY and SMNVEV (reference sequence). This CDR3 is built from 15 residues. The CDR3 protein is CASSLYAGGPYEQYF. In DNA, the CDR3 is TGTGCCAGCAGTTTATATGCTGGGGGCCCCTACGAGCAGTACTTC.

The chain has TRBV6-5 and TRBJ2-1; 8 bases agree with TRBD1. From germline, CDR1 is MNHEY and CDR2 SVGAGI. The CDR3 has 14 residues. J gave up 5 bases and V 5 bases, and 5 bases lay outside the gene matches. The CDR3 DNA follows: TGTGCCAGCAGTCATGTGGACAGGGACAATGAGCAGTTCTTC. Encoded protein: CASSHVDRDNEQFF.

The V gene is TRBV19, the J gene TRBJ1-1; 9 bases agree with TRBD1. CDR1 LNHDA and CDR2 SQIVND come from the germline V gene (reference sequence). This CDR3 is 16 amino acids long. The V and J ends lost 5 bases and 6 bases, in that order; junction bases with no gene match: 13. The CDR3 DNA reads TGTGCCAGTAGTCCCTTATTGGGACAGGGTTGGGCTGAAGCTTTCTTT. This gives the protein CASSPLLGQGWAEAFF.

V usage is TRBV18 and J usage is TRBJ1-2; D not resolved. This CDR3 comprises 15 residues. CDR1 is KGHSH, CDR2 LQKENI, per germline. V lost 2 bases, J lost 5 bases, and 15 bases lay in between. The CDR3: CASSPEVGSVYGYTF. The DNA of the CDR3 is TGTGCCAGCTCACCAGAAGTCGGTAGCGTATATGGCTACACCTTC.

CDR3 nucleotides: TGTGCCAGCAGTGACGCTGGGACAGCGAACACCGGGGAGCTGTTTTTT. Its translation: CASSDAGTANTGELFF. The chain uses TRBV2 and TRBJ2-2; 7 bases are shared with TRBD1. Germline V lookup: CDR1 SNHLY, CDR2 FYNNEI. After removal of 3 bases from V and 0 bases from J, the junction contained 4 bases not matched to a gene. CDR3 length equals 16 residues.

This clone was seen ten or more times. V usage is TRBV19 and J usage is TRBJ2-1, with D possibly TRBD1 on 6 matching bases. The CDR3 spans 16 residues. The germline V gene has CDR1 LNHDA and CDR2 SQIVND (reference sequence). Trimming removed 6 bases from V and 0 bases from J, with 15 bases in between. This CDR3 reads CASSPFRGSSYNEQFF. CDR3 nucleotide sequence: TGTGCCAGTAGCCCGTTCAGGGGCAGCTCCTACAATGAGCAGTTCTTC.

There are a few counts of this clone. V and J are TRBV12-3 or TRBV12-4 and TRBJ1-2; D is ambiguous. V lost 5 bases and J 9 bases, leaving 16 bases between the germline ends. The CDR3 has 13 residues. CDR3 region: CASSVNLGASYTF. Here the CDR3 DNA reads TGTGCCAGCAGTGTTAATCTGGGAGCCAGCTACACCTTC.